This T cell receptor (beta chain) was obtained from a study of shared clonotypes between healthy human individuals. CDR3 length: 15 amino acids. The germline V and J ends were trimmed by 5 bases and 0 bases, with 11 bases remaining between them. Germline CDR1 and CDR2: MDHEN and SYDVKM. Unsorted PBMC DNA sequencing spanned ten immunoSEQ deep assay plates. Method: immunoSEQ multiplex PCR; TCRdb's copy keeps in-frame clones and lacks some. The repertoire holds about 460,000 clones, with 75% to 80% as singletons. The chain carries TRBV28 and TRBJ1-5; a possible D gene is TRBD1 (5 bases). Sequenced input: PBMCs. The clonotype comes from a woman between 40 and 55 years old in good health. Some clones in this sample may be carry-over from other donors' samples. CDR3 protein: CASSQTAYSNQPQHF. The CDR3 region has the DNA TGTGCCAGCAGTCAGACAGCATATAGCAATCAGCCCCAGCATTTT.